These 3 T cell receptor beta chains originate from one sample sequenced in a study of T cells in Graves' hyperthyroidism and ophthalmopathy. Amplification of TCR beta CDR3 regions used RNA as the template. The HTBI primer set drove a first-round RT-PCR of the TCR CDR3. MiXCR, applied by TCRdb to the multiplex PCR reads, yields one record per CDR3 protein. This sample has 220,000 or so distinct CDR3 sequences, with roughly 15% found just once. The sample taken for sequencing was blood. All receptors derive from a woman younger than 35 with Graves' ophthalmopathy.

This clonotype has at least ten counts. The CDR3 loop reads CSAESRSGYYNEQFF. CDR3 DNA sequence: TGCAGTGCCGAGTCCCGAAGCGGCTACTACAATGAGCAGTTCTTC. V usage is TRBV20-1 and J usage is TRBJ2-1, with D possibly matching TRBD2 (5 bases). The germline V and J ends were trimmed by 6 bases and 3 bases, with 18 bases remaining between them. Germline V lookup: CDR1 DFQATT, CDR2 SNEGSKA (reference sequence). This CDR3 has 15 amino acids.

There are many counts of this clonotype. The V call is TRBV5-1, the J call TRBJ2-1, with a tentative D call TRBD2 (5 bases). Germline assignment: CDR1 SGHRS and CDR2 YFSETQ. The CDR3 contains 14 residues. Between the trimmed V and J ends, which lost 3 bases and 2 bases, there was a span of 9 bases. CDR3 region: CASSSDFTYNEQFF. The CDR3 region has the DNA TGCGCCAGCAGCTCGGACTTCACCTACAATGAGCAGTTCTTC.

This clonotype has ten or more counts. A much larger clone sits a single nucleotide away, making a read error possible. CDR3 sequence: CASSPGWNTEAFF. As DNA, the CDR3 is TGTGCCAGCAGCCCAGGGTGGAACACTGAAGCTTTCTTT. The V and J genes are TRBV7-9 and TRBJ1-1, with D perhaps TRBD1 (5 bases). Germline assignment: CDR1 SEHNR and CDR2 FQNEAQ (reference sequence). Trimming took 5 bases from V and 1 from J, leaving 8 bases between them. The CDR3 sequence is 13 residues long.